These 3 T cell receptor beta chains were sequenced from one sample in a study of cytomegalovirus exposure and HLA in healthy donors. The protocol was immunoSEQ multiplex PCR, while the TCRdb copy is restricted to in-frame clones and leaves out a portion. The sample holds about 57,000 clones, about 92% seen once. What was sequenced was PBMCs. The receptors derive from a woman younger than 35 in good health and CMV-seronegative.

This chain joins TRBV9 and TRBJ2-1; 15 nucleotides line up with TRBD2. The CDR3 runs 16 residues. The J segment lost 7 bases and the V segment lost 4 bases, leaving 6 bases of the junction unmatched. Germline V lookup: CDR1 SGDLS, CDR2 YYNGEE. CDR3 coding DNA: TGTGCCAGCAGCCCCGGACTAGCGGGGGGGATGAATGAGCAGTTCTTC. Its protein is CASSPGLAGGMNEQFF.

The chain combines TRBV6-1 with TRBJ2-3; possible D gene TRBD1, 5 bases. Germline V CDR1 and CDR2: MNHNS, SASEGT. The CDR3 runs 15 residues. The V and J ends lost 4 bases and 2 bases respectively, with 13 bases between them. This CDR3 is CASSGRQRNTDTQYF. CDR3 nucleotides: TGTGCCAGCAGTGGCCGACAGAGAAACACAGATACGCAGTATTTT.

The genes are TRBV7-2 and TRBJ2-4, with D maybe TRBD2 (5 bases). Trimming shortened V by 5 bases and J by 10 bases, and 21 bases separated the two germline ends. Germline CDR1 reads SGHTA; CDR2 reads FQGNSA. CDR3 length: 15 amino acids. CDR3 coding DNA: TGTGCCAGCAGCATACAGAGGACGGGGATAAGTATTCAGTACTTC. The encoded protein is CASSIQRTGISIQYF. The complete variable domain, with remaining parts taken from reference TRBV7-2 and TRBJ2-4, reads GAGVSQSPSNKVTEKGKDVELRCDPISGHTALYWYRQSLGQGLEFLIYFQGNSAPDKSGLPSDRFSAERTGGSVSTLTIQRTQQEDSAVYLCASSIQRTGISIQYFGAGTRLSVL.